Below are 22 T cell receptor beta chains sequenced from a single sample in a study of a mutant IDH1 vaccine in newly diagnosed glioma. Produced via immunoSEQ multiplex PCR; TCRdb's table is partial and in-frame only. In the table there are tens of thousands of clones, around four fifths of which are singletons. Regarding time point: baseline, week 1 (first vaccination visit). The treatment denotes: pre-vaccination baseline after standard-of-care therapy. Material: PBMCs, obtained from a glioma patient treated with radiotherapy, temozolomide or both. All receptors come from a woman aged 50 to 65 with glioma.

The chain couples TRBV19 to TRBJ2-1, with a possible D match to TRBD1 (6 bases). Trimming left V 3 bases short and J 1 base short, with 16 bases between. The CDR3 has 17 amino acids. The V gene's germline CDR1 is LNHDA and CDR2 SQIVND (reference sequence). CDR3 nucleotides: TGTGCCAGTAGTATCGATTTTGGACAGATTTCCTACAATGAGCAGTTCTTC. It codes for CASSIDFGQISYNEQFF.

This rearrangement joins TRBV7-8 to TRBJ2-3; perhaps TRBD2 as D (5 bases). Trimming removed 4 bases at V and 2 bases at J, with 7 bases between. Germline CDR1 is SGHVS and CDR2 is FQNEAQ. The CDR3 covers 13 residues. The CDR3 sequence: CASSSGITDTQYF. CDR3 DNA: TGTGCCAGCAGCTCCGGGATCACAGATACGCAGTATTTT.

The chain recombines TRBV5-8 with TRBJ1-1; D ambiguous. The germline gives CDR1 SGHTS, CDR2 YDEGEE. V lost 4 bases and J lost 3, with 10 bases in between. CDR3 length equals 13 residues. CDR3 coding DNA: TGTGCCAGCAGCGCGCACACGGACACTGAAGCTTTCTTT. This encodes CASSAHTDTEAFF. Combining the CDR3 with reference TRBV5-8 and TRBJ1-1 gives the whole variable domain EAGVTQSPTHLIKTRGQQATLRCSPISGHTSVYWYQQALGLGLQFLLWYDEGEERNRGNFPPRFSGRQFPNYSSELNVNALELEDSALYLCASSAHTDTEAFFGQGTRLTVV.

This clone turned up a few times. The chain has TRBV6-5 and TRBJ1-1; no firm D call. V dropped 6 bases and J dropped 10 bases, with 18 bases sitting between them. CDR3 length equals 13 residues. Germline-derived CDR1 and CDR2 are MNHEY and SVGAGI. DNA of the CDR3: TGTGCCAGCAGCCGCAGGAGTCAGTCTCGAGCTTTCTTT. Protein: CASSRRSQSRAFF.

The V gene is TRBV6-1, the J gene TRBJ2-3; D might be TRBD1 or TRBD2, each matching 6 bases. V was trimmed by 4 bases and J by 2 bases, leaving 16 bases between them. Looked up from germline, CDR1 is MNHNS and CDR2 is SASEGT. This CDR3 is built from 16 residues. The CDR3, as DNA: TGTGCCAGCAGTGCCTTGGAGGGGGGCCCCACAGATACGCAGTATTTT. Translating gives CASSALEGGPTDTQYF.

Only a few counts were recorded for this clone. The CDR3 coding sequence is TGCAGCGCCCAGGGGTTGAACACTGAAGCTTTCTTT. Amino acids: CSAQGLNTEAFF. V and J are TRBV29-1 and TRBJ1-1, with D possibly being TRBD1 (6 bases). Looked up from germline, CDR1 is SQVTM and CDR2 is ANQGSEA. Trimming shortened V by 7 bases and J by 0 bases, and 9 bases separated the two germline ends. The CDR3 contains 12 residues.

The chain combines TRBV6-1 with TRBJ1-2; TRBD1 might be the D (5 bases). CDR3 length: 15 amino acids. Looked up from germline, CDR1 is MNHNS and CDR2 is SASEGT. V was trimmed by 2 bases and J by 4 bases, leaving 14 bases between them. The CDR3 DNA reads as TGTGCCAGCAGTGAAATCGGGACCGGGGGCTATGGCTACACCTTC. Amino acid sequence: CASSEIGTGGYGYTF.

As DNA, the CDR3 is TGTGCCAGCAGTCCCGGACAGGGGGCGATTTCTGGGGCCAACGTCCTGACTTTC. The encoded protein is CASSPGQGAISGANVLTF. The J gene is TRBJ2-6, the V gene TRBV27; TRBD1 aligns across 11 bases. The germline CDR1 and CDR2 sequences are MNHEY and SMNVEV (reference sequence). The CDR3 is 18 residues long. V dropped 5 bases and J dropped 1; count of bases not matched to a gene: 7. Full variable domain (remainder filled in from reference TRBV27 and TRBJ2-6): EAQVTQNPRYLITVTGKKLTVTCSQNMNHEYMSWYRQDPGLGLRQIYYSMNVEVTDKGDVPEGYKVSRKEKRNFPLILESPSPNQTSLYFCASSPGQGAISGANVLTFGAGSRLTVL.

J is TRBJ2-2 and V is TRBV19; D gene ambiguous. CDR3 length: 15 amino acids. V was pared by 4 bases and J by 5 bases, with 14 bases between. Germline loops: CDR1 LNHDA, CDR2 SQIVND (reference sequence). CDR3 residues: CASSKDKVETGELFF. In DNA form, the CDR3 reads TGTGCCAGTAGTAAAGACAAAGTGGAAACCGGGGAGCTGTTTTTT.

The V call is TRBV28, the J call TRBJ2-7; D may be TRBD2 (6 bases). CDR1 is MDHEN, CDR2 SYDVKM, per germline. This CDR3 has 13 amino acids. Trimming stripped 6 bases from V and 5 bases from J, with 14 bases between. The CDR3 loop is CASRGGGSHEQYF. Written as DNA, the CDR3 is TGTGCCAGCAGGGGGGGTGGTTCCCACGAGCAGTACTTC.

The chain is built from TRBV5-1 and TRBJ1-5, with a weak D call TRBD1 (5 bases). Trimming pared 5 bases from V and 5 bases from J, leaving 11 bases between. This CDR3 comprises 13 residues. In germline, CDR1 is SGHRS, CDR2 YFSETQ. The CDR3 nucleotides read TGCGCCAGCAGACCTGGGGCCGATCAGCCCCAGCATTTT. It translates to CASRPGADQPQHF.

This clone was counted once. J is TRBJ1-2 and V is TRBV6-5; D remains ambiguous. The CDR3 is made up of 14 amino acids. The V end lost 6 bases, the J end lost 4 bases, and 15 bases lay between the germline ends. The germline gives CDR1 MNHEY, CDR2 SVGAGI. The CDR3 DNA reads as TGTGCCAGCAGCCCGGACGGAACCTCCTATGGCTACACCTTC. It specifies CASSPDGTSYGYTF.

CDR3 sequence reads: CASIRGQWNEKLFF. As DNA, the CDR3 is TGTGCCAGTATTAGAGGACAGTGGAATGAAAAACTGTTTTTT. The chain couples TRBV19 to TRBJ1-4, with TRBD1 as a possible D gene (6 bases). The CDR3 is 14 residues long. V was trimmed by 7 bases and J by 5 bases, leaving 14 bases between them. Germline V lookup: CDR1 LNHDA, CDR2 SQIVND (reference sequence).

The chain is built from TRBV14 and TRBJ1-1; D perhaps matches TRBD1 (6 bases). Trimming took off 1 base at V and 4 bases at J, with 16 bases between the two ends. The CDR3 covers 16 residues. The V gene's germline CDR1 is SGHDN and CDR2 FVKESK. CDR3: CASSQVQGSRGTEAFF. The DNA of the CDR3 is TGTGCCAGCAGCCAAGTGCAGGGGTCAAGGGGCACTGAAGCTTTCTTT.

The J gene is TRBJ1-5, the V gene TRBV10-2, with D maybe TRBD1 (5 bases). V gave up 9 bases and J gave up 3 bases, with 9 bases separating them. This CDR3 is built from 12 residues. Germline values: CDR1 WSHSY, CDR2 SAAADI. CDR3 nucleotides: TGCGCCAGTCAGGGCAACAATCAGCCCCAGCATTTT. Protein: CASQGNNQPQHF.

The V call is TRBV10-1, the J call TRBJ2-1, with D perhaps matching TRBD1 (5 bases). Trimming pared 5 bases from V and 6 bases from J, leaving 14 bases between. Germline CDR1 and CDR2: WNHNN and SYGVQD (reference sequence). This CDR3 has 14 amino acids. The CDR3 reads CASSMSTVINEQFF. The CDR3 DNA reads TGCGCCAGCAGTATGTCGACAGTAATCAATGAGCAGTTCTTC.

A single count supports this clone. This sequence joins TRBV2 and TRBJ2-7; the D call may be TRBD1 or TRBD2 (5 bases each). V lost 5 bases to trimming and J lost 9 bases, with 20 bases between them. The CDR3 is 14 residues long. Germline CDR1 SNHLY, CDR2 FYNNEI. CDR3 residues: CASSYTGTPGGQYF. DNA of the CDR3: TGTGCCAGCAGTTATACCGGGACCCCAGGCGGGCAGTACTTC.

The genes are TRBV15 and TRBJ1-1, with D possibly TRBD1 on 6 matching bases. With 1 base removed from V and 4 bases from J, the gap between germline ends came to 10 bases. The CDR3 consists of 14 residues. In germline, CDR1 is LNHNV, CDR2 YYDKDF (reference sequence). CDR3 loop: CATSRGGARTEAFF. CDR3 bases: TGTGCCACCAGCAGAGGGGGGGCTCGCACTGAAGCTTTCTTT.

The rearrangement links TRBV6-5 to TRBJ1-4; TRBD1 matches at 7 bases. The CDR3 extends over 14 amino acids. Germline-derived CDR1 and CDR2 are MNHEY and SVGAGI. The trim removed 6 bases at V and 3 bases at J, leaving 4 bases unmatched. In DNA, the CDR3 is TGTGCCAGCAGGAACCAGGGGGCTAATGAAAAACTGTTTTTT. Translating it yields CASRNQGANEKLFF.

This clone was detected once. This chain links TRBV4-2 with TRBJ1-1; D is undetermined. Germline lookup yields CDR1 LGHNA and CDR2 YNFKEQ. This CDR3 has 14 residues. V was shortened by 2 bases and J by 8 bases, with 15 bases between the two germline ends. CDR3 in DNA: TGTGCCAGCAGCCAACCAGGAACGCAGGTGGAAGCTTTCTTT. Translated, it gives CASSQPGTQVEAFF.

This chain uses TRBV7-2 with TRBJ1-4; D not certain. V was shortened by 2 bases and J by 3 bases, with 7 bases between the two germline ends. Germline CDR1 SGHTA, CDR2 FQGNSA. There are 14 residues in the CDR3. The CDR3 spells CASSLPGANEKLFF. The CDR3 nucleotides read TGTGCCAGCAGCTTACCTGGTGCTAATGAAAAACTGTTTTTT.

V gene TRBV29-1 combines with J gene TRBJ2-7; D uncertain. This CDR3 comprises 13 residues. CDR1 and CDR2 from the germline V gene are SQVTM and ANQGSEA. The V and J ends lost 3 bases and 8 bases respectively, with 17 bases between them. This chain's CDR3 is CSVDSPLRGQQYF. CDR3 sequence (DNA): TGCAGCGTTGATTCACCGTTAAGAGGTCAGCAGTACTTC.